Shown below are 12 T cell receptor beta chains from a single sample sequenced in a study of blood T cell repertoires in COVID-19. The protocol was immunoSEQ multiplex PCR, while the TCRdb copy is restricted to in-frame clones and leaves out a portion. The sample holds about 250,000 clones, around nine tenths seen once. The sample comprised peripheral blood. The receptors shown here come from a woman between 40 and 55 years old who had recovered from COVID-19.

Only one count was recorded for this clone. The CDR3 sequence is CASSRGTPMNTEAFF. CDR3 in DNA: TGTGCCAGCAGCCGCGGGACGCCCATGAACACTGAAGCTTTCTTT. The V and J genes are TRBV2 and TRBJ1-1, with D possibly matching TRBD1 (5 bases). Germline CDR1 SNHLY, CDR2 FYNNEI. This CDR3 is 15 amino acids long. Trimming took 6 bases from V and 0 from J, leaving 14 bases between them.

This chain connects TRBV29-1 to TRBJ1-4; a possible D gene is TRBD1 (6 bases). V shed 5 bases and J shed 5 bases, with 21 bases lying between them. The CDR3 loop spans 16 amino acids. Germline V gene sequence: CDR1 SQVTM, CDR2 ANQGSEA. The CDR3: CSVLFPQGFGNEKLFF. The CDR3 nucleotides read TGCAGCGTTTTGTTCCCACAGGGTTTCGGGAATGAAAAACTGTTTTTT.

CDR3: CASSPRGPYNEQFF. CDR3 in DNA: TGCGCCAGCAGCCCTAGGGGCCCCTACAATGAGCAGTTCTTC. V usage is TRBV5-1 and J usage is TRBJ2-1, with D possibly being TRBD1 (5 bases). The V gene lost 4 bases and the J gene lost 2 bases, with 10 bases spanning the gap. Germline lookup yields CDR1 SGHRS and CDR2 YFSETQ. This CDR3 has 14 residues.

This chain links TRBV28 with TRBJ2-7, with D perhaps TRBD2 (5 bases). Germline V gene sequence: CDR1 MDHEN, CDR2 SYDVKM. Trimming removed 6 bases from V and 4 bases from J, with 13 bases in between. The CDR3 extends over 13 amino acids. CDR3 nucleotides: TGTGCCAGCAGCTCCCCTCCGGGATACGAGCAGTACTTC. It specifies CASSSPPGYEQYF.

This clone has just one count. The sample holds other DNA sequences that translate to the same CDR3. The rearrangement links TRBV19 to TRBJ1-2, with D perhaps matching TRBD1 (5 bases). The CDR3 spans 13 residues. Trimming took off 3 bases at V and 4 bases at J, with 9 bases between the two ends. Looked up from germline, CDR1 is LNHDA and CDR2 is SQIVND (reference sequence). Written as DNA, the CDR3 is TGTGCCAGTAGTATCGGGGGGGGCTATGGCTACACCTTC. It translates to CASSIGGGYGYTF.

J is TRBJ2-1 and V is TRBV7-8; 7 bases agree with TRBD2. The J segment lost 5 bases and the V segment lost 5 bases, leaving 12 bases of the junction unmatched. The CDR3 contains 16 residues. Germline CDR1 reads SGHVS; CDR2 reads FQNEAQ. The CDR3 reads CASSQSGAPRDNEQFF. CDR3 DNA: TGTGCCAGCAGCCAGAGCGGGGCCCCTCGGGACAATGAGCAGTTCTTC.

V usage is TRBV30 and J usage is TRBJ2-2; TRBD1 agrees at 8 bases. The CDR3 contains 16 residues. In germline, CDR1 is GTSNPN, CDR2 SVGIG (reference sequence). V dropped 2 bases and J dropped 5; count of bases not matched to a gene: 10. The CDR3 coding sequence is TGTGCCTGGAGTCGAGGGCGGACAGGGAGAACCGGGGAGCTGTTTTTT. It encodes CAWSRGRTGRTGELFF.

The genes are TRBV6-5 and TRBJ1-2; perhaps TRBD1 as D (5 bases). This CDR3 has 14 residues. V was pared by 6 bases and J by 1 base, with 12 bases between. Germline V lookup: CDR1 MNHEY, CDR2 SVGAGI. The CDR3 sequence: CASRDTFYNYGYTF. The CDR3, as DNA: TGTGCCAGCAGGGACACTTTCTATAACTATGGCTACACCTTC.

The J gene is TRBJ2-7, the V gene TRBV14, with 13 bases lining up with TRBD2. The CDR3 is 16 residues long. The V and J ends lost 3 bases and 2 bases, in that order; junction bases with no gene match: 4. The germline V gene has CDR1 SGHDN and CDR2 FVKESK. The CDR3 here is CASSHRLAGGPYEQYF. CDR3 DNA sequence: TGTGCCAGCAGCCACCGACTAGCGGGAGGTCCCTACGAGCAGTACTTC.

This sequence joins TRBV27 and TRBJ1-2, with 8 bases identical to TRBD1. The CDR3 is made up of 13 amino acids. V lost 4 bases, J lost 2 bases, and 0 bases stayed unmatched. The germline V gene encodes CDR1 MNHEY and CDR2 SMNVEV (reference sequence). CDR3 region: CASSWTGNYGYTF. The CDR3 DNA reads TGTGCCAGCAGTTGGACAGGGAACTATGGCTACACCTTC.

The rearrangement links TRBV12-3 or TRBV12-4 to TRBJ2-1, with TRBD2 identical over 7 bases. CDR3 size: 13 residues. J was trimmed by 7 bases and V by 3 bases; bases with no gene match: 3. The CDR3 bases are TGTGCCAGCAGTTTGGGGGGGTTAAATGAGCAGTTCTTC. Protein: CASSLGGLNEQFF.

This clone is a singleton in its sample. The chain carries TRBV21-1 and TRBJ2-4; the D call in the table, TRBD2, was not verified against the DNA. TRBV21-1 is marked as a pseudogene. There are 18 residues in the CDR3. CDR3 sequence reads: CASSNSLYSSSAKNIQYF. The CDR3 nucleotides are TGTGCCAGCAGCAATTCGTTGTACTCCTCTTCAGCCAAAAACATTCAGTACTTC.